This TCR beta chain originates from a study of T-cell reconstitution after alpha-beta-depleted transplantation in children. Findings of the study overall: Recipient T cells and thymic progenitors that survived were the source of the high TCRbeta diversity seen at day 60 in some patients. Fresh T-cell production supplied most of the T-cell counts and diversity seen one year after transplant. Expanded graft clones, several hundred of them, were reportedly the source of alpha-beta T cells about two months after transplant.

The library targeted TCRbeta and was prepared with unique molecular identifiers. Using its own MiXCR run on the PCR reads, TCRdb lists one record per CDR3 protein. The sample lists about 250,000 distinct CDR3 sequences; roughly a quarter were seen once. The sample holds a few counts of this clonotype. The antigen is unknown. The sample consisted of PBMCs, mostly from graft donor cells, taken 360 days after TCRalphabeta/CD19-depleted stem cell transplant. This sequence was found in a female patient aged 2-9 years who had a stem cell transplant for congenital amegakaryocytic thrombocytopenia, so the T cells may come from the graft donor.

CDR3 sequence (DNA): TGTGCCAGCAGCCCACTGGGGCAAGAGACCCAGTACTTC. Translation gives CASSPLGQETQYF. The genes are TRBV28 and TRBJ2-5; D gene unclear. Germline V gene lookup returns CDR1 MDHEN and CDR2 SYDVKM. The CDR3 has 13 residues. Trimming left V 6 bases short and J 2 bases short, with 10 bases between.